The rows below give T cell receptor beta chains drawn from one sample of a study of blood T cell repertoires in COVID-19. Profiling relied on immunoSEQ multiplex PCR, and the TCRdb table lists in-frame clones only, not all of them. In the table there are 250,000 to 400,000 clones, 80% to 90% of which are singletons. Material: PBMCs or T cells enriched from blood (not recorded which). The receptors were sampled from a woman under 40 who had recovered from COVID-19. CDR3s include the opening cysteine and the closing phenylalanine or tryptophan. A D gene is named only where the DNA matches it firmly. Size values are once, few and many counts, or a class for expanded clones, and some rows have none.

v_gene,j_gene,abundance,d_gene,CDR3nt,CDR3aa
TRBV18,TRBJ2-7,NA,NA,TGTGCCAGCTCTCGGGACTCGCGGCCCTACGAGCAGTACTTC,CASSRDSRPYEQYF
TRBV14,TRBJ1-2,NA,NA,TGTGCCAGCAGCGGCTTGGACAGATACTATGGCTACACCTTC,CASSGLDRYYGYTF
TRBV12-3/TRBV12-4,TRBJ1-2,NA,NA,TGTGCCAGCAGTCCCGGGACATCTTATGGCTACACCTTC,CASSPGTSYGYTF
TRBV30,TRBJ2-1,NA,TRBD1,TGTGCCTGGGCGGGACAGGGGTACAATGAGCAGTTCTTC,CAWAGQGYNEQFF
TRBV10-2,TRBJ1-4,NA,TRBD1,TGCGCCAGCAGTGGACCGGGACAGGAAGGCGAAAAACTGTTTTTT,CASSGPGQEGEKLFF
TRBV30,TRBJ2-2,NA,NA,TGTGCCCGGGAACGGGTGAACACCGGGGAGCTGTTTTTT,CARERVNTGELFF
TRBV21-1,TRBJ2-7,NA,NA,TGTGCCAGCAGCAAAGCTATCGAGCGGAGGTTATCCTACGAGCAGTACTTC,CASSKAIERRLSYEQYF
TRBV6-1,TRBJ1-1,NA,NA,TGTGCCAGCAGTGAAGTCCCAGGGATCAACACTGAAGCTTTCTTT,CASSEVPGINTEAFF
TRBV7-9,TRBJ1-1,NA,TRBD1,TGTGCCAGCAGCTTTACAGGGGCAGTAACTGAAGCTTTCTTT,CASSFTGAVTEAFF
TRBV7-9,TRBJ2-5,once,NA,TGTGCCAGCAGCTTACTGAGCAGGTTTGGAGAGACCCAGTACTTC,CASSLLSRFGETQYF
TRBV4-3,TRBJ2-5,NA,NA,TGCGCCAGCAGCCAAGCTCTCGTGTCTTGGGGGAGGCAAGAGACCCAGTACTTC,CASSQALVSWGRQETQYF
TRBV19,TRBJ2-2,NA,NA,TGTGCCAGTAGTATATGGCCCGGGGAGCTGTTTTTT,CASSIWPGELFF
TRBV28,TRBJ2-7,NA,NA,TGTGCCAGCAGTTCCCCGGGGACTCCTAACTCCTACGAGCAGTACTTC,CASSSPGTPNSYEQYF
TRBV15,TRBJ2-5,NA,TRBD2,TGTGCCACCAGCAGAGTAGGACTAGTGGTGACCCAGTACTTC,CATSRVGLVVTQYF
TRBV6-5,TRBJ1-1,NA,TRBD1,TGTGCCAGCAGTCCCGACAGGGTCGGTACTGAAGCTTTCTTT,CASSPDRVGTEAFF
TRBV2,TRBJ2-7,NA,NA,TGTGCCAGCACATACAGCACCGACGAGCAGTACTTC,CASTYSTDEQYF
TRBV5-4,TRBJ2-3,NA,NA,TGTGCCAGCAGCGTGCCCGGGGGACGTACAGATACGCAGTATTTT,CASSVPGGRTDTQYF
TRBV11-3,TRBJ2-2,NA,NA,TGTGCCAGCAGCTTAGTGGCCACCGGGGAGCTGTTTTTT,CASSLVATGELFF
TRBV27,TRBJ2-7,NA,TRBD1,TGTGCCAGCAGTCCCAGCCGGGGACAGGGGATCGGCGAGCAGTACTTC,CASSPSRGQGIGEQYF
TRBV24-1,TRBJ2-3,NA,NA,TGTGCCACCAGTGATGAGGATCCTACAGATACGCAGTATTTT,CATSDEDPTDTQYF
TRBV10-3,TRBJ1-1,NA,NA,TGTGCCATCCGGGAGGGGGGAACTGAAGCTTTCTTT,CAIREGGTEAFF